These 7 T cell receptor beta chains share one sample of origin, sequenced in a study of blood T cell repertoires in COVID-19. Sequencing was performed with immunoSEQ multiplex PCR; in TCRdb, only in-frame clones are kept and a portion is missing. The data show roughly 65,000 clones, with almost 80% seen just once and 16% held by the top ten. What was sequenced was peripheral blood. The source of these receptors is a man between 60 and 75 years old with acute or convalescent COVID-19.

The chain links TRBV6-1 to TRBJ1-2, with 7 bases matching TRBD1. Germline values: CDR1 MNHNS, CDR2 SASEGT. V lost 2 bases, J lost 3 bases, and 6 bases stayed unmatched. This CDR3 has 15 residues. The CDR3 sequence: CASSEPETGYYGYTF. The DNA for the CDR3 is TGTGCCAGCAGTGAACCAGAGACAGGGTACTATGGCTACACCTTC.

The chain joins TRBV6-5 to TRBJ1-2; D unresolved. V lost 9 bases to trimming and J lost 0 bases, with 14 bases between them. CDR3 length: 14 residues. Per germline, CDR1 MNHEY and CDR2 SVGAGI. Here the CDR3 DNA reads TGTGCCAGACCCACAGTGGAATCTAACTATGGCTACACCTTC. Amino acid sequence: CARPTVESNYGYTF.

This clone has just a few counts. This chain uses TRBV6-2 or TRBV6-3 with TRBJ2-3; 8 positions agree with TRBD1. The germline V gene encodes CDR1 MNHEY and CDR2 SVGEGT. V lost 2 bases and J lost 2; bases outside the gene matches: 6. This CDR3 region has 16 residues. The CDR3, as DNA: TGTGCCAGCAGTTACGGCAGGGGGCCCTCCACAGATACGCAGTATTTT. Amino acids: CASSYGRGPSTDTQYF.

This clone was detected a few times. The rearrangement uses TRBV2 and TRBJ1-6, with TRBD1 matching over 8 bases. Per germline, CDR1 SNHLY and CDR2 FYNNEI. The V segment lost 6 bases and the J segment 7 bases; nucleotides outside the gene matches: 5. The CDR3 length is 14 residues. The CDR3 DNA follows: TGTGCCAGCAGGCGGACAGGGAGGAATTCACCCCTCCACTTT. This gives the protein CASRRTGRNSPLHF.

The chain couples TRBV7-2 to TRBJ1-1; tentatively, D is TRBD1 (5 bases). CDR3 length equals 15 residues. V was shortened by 5 bases and J by 4 bases, with 17 bases between the two germline ends. The germline gives CDR1 SGHTA, CDR2 FQGNSA. CDR3 DNA sequence: TGTGCCAGCAGCGCCCAGGGTGGAAGAGGCACTGAAGCTTTCTTT. Its protein product is CASSAQGGRGTEAFF.

The chain uses TRBV4-1 and TRBJ1-1; tentative D call: TRBD1 (6 bases). The germline V gene encodes CDR1 MGHRA and CDR2 YSYEKL. V was shortened by 3 bases and J by 1 base, with 12 bases between the two germline ends. The CDR3 spans 15 residues. CDR3 sequence: CASSQAGVGNTEAFF. The CDR3 DNA is TGCGCCAGCAGCCAGGCAGGGGTGGGGAACACTGAAGCTTTCTTT.

The V gene is TRBV11-2, the J gene TRBJ1-2, with D perhaps matching TRBD1 (6 bases). CDR3 length: 14 residues. Germline lookup yields CDR1 SGHAT and CDR2 FQNNGV. The V end was cut by 6 bases, the J end by 5 bases, with 16 bases between. In DNA, the CDR3 is TGTGCCAGCAGTTCCCAGACAGGCCAATATGGCTACACCTTC. Amino acid sequence: CASSSQTGQYGYTF.